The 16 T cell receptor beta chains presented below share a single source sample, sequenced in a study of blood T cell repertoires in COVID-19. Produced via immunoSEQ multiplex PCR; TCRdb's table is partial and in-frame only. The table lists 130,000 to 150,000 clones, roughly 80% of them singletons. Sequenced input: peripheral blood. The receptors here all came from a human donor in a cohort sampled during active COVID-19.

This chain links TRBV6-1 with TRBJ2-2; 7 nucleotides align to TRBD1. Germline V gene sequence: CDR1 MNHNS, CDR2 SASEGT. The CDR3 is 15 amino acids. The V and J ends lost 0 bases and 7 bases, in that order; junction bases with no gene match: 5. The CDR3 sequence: CASSEAGTVSGELFF. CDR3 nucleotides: TGTGCCAGCAGTGAAGCCGGGACAGTGAGCGGGGAGCTGTTTTTT.

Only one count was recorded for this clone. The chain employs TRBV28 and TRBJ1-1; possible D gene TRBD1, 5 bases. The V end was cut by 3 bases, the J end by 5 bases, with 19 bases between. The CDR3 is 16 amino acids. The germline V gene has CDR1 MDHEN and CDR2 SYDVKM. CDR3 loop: CASSFWGRALLTEAFF. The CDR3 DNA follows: TGTGCCAGCAGTTTCTGGGGCAGGGCTCTGCTTACTGAAGCTTTCTTT.

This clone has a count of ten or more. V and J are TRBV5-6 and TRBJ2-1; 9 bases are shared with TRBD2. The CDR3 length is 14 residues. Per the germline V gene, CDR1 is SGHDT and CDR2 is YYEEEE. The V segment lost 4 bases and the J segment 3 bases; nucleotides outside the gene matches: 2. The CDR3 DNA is TGTGCCAGCAGCCTGACTAGCGGCTACAATGAGCAGTTCTTC. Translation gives CASSLTSGYNEQFF.

In DNA, the CDR3 is TGTGCCAGCACTCTCCGACAGGGAGGTACTAATGAAAAACTGTTTTTT. It codes for CASTLRQGGTNEKLFF. The chain recombines TRBV28 with TRBJ1-4; 7 nucleotides line up with TRBD1. The junction had 10 bases not matched to a gene; V was cut back by 7 bases and J by 2 bases. The CDR3 length is 16 residues. The germline CDR1 and CDR2 sequences are MDHEN and SYDVKM.

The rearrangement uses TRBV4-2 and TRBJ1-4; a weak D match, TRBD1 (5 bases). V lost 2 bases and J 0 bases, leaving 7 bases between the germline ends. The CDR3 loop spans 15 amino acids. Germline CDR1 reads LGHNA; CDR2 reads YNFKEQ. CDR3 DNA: TGTGCCAGCAGCCAACCGGGGGCAACTAATGAAAAACTGTTTTTT. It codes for CASSQPGATNEKLFF.

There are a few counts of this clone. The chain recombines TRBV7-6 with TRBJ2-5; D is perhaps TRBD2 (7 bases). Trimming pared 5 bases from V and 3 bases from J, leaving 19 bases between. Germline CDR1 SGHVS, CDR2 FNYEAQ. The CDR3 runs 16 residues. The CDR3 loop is CASSPRGAGLKETQYF. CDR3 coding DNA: TGTGCCAGCAGCCCCCGGGGGGCAGGCCTAAAAGAGACCCAGTACTTC.

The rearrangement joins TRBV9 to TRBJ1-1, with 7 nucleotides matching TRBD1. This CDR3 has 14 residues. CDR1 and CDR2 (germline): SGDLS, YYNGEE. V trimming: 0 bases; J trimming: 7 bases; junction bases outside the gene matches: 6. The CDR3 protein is CASSVDRTGYEAFF. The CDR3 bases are TGTGCCAGCAGCGTAGATCGGACAGGCTATGAAGCTTTCTTT.

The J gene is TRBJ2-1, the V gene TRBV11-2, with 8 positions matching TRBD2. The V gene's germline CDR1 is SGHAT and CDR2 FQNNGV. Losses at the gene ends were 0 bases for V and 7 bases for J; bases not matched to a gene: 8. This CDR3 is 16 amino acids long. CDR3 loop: CASSLDPGGVSNEQFF. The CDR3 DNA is TGTGCCAGCAGCTTAGATCCGGGGGGGGTATCGAATGAGCAGTTCTTC.

CDR3 DNA sequence: TGTGCCAGCAGCTTCAGGGCCACGAGCTCCTACGAGCAGTACTTC. This sequence encodes CASSFRATSSYEQYF. The chain employs TRBV5-5 and TRBJ2-7, with a possible D match to TRBD1 (5 bases). Germline lookup yields CDR1 SGHKS and CDR2 YYEKEE (reference sequence). The CDR3 sequence is 15 residues long. V lost 2 bases, J lost 0 bases, and 12 bases lay in between. The full variable domain, rest sourced from reference TRBV5-5 and TRBJ2-7, is DAGVTQSPTHLIKTRGQQVTLRCSPISGHKSVSWYQQVLGQGPQFIFQYYEKEERGRGNFPDRFSARQFPNYSSELNVNALLLGDSALYLCASSFRATSSYEQYFGPGTRLTVT.

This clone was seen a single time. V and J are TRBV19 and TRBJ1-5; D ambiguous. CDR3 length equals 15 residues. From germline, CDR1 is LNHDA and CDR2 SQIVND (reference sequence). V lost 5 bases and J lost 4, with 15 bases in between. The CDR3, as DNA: TGTGCCAGTAGTCCTTCCCTAGGAGAGAATCAGCCCCAGCATTTT. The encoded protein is CASSPSLGENQPQHF.

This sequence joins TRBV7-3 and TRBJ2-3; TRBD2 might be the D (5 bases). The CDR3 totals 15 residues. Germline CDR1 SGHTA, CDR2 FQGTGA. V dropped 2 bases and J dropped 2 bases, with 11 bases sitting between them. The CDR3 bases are TGTGCCAGCAGCTTATCGGGGTTAAACACAGATACGCAGTATTTT. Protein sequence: CASSLSGLNTDTQYF.

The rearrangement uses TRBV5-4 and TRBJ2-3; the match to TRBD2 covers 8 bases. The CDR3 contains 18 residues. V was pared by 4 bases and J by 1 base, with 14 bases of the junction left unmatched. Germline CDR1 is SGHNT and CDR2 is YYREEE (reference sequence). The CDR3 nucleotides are TGTGCCAGCAGCGGGCTACCGGGGGGGGCCTTGGGCACAGATACGCAGTATTTT. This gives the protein CASSGLPGGALGTDTQYF. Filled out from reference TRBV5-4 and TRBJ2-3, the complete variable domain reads ETGVTQSPTHLIKTRGQQVTLRCSSQSGHNTVSWYQQALGQGPQFIFQYYREEENGRGNFPPRFSGLQFPNYSSELNVNALELDDSALYLCASSGLPGGALGTDTQYFGPGTRLTVL.

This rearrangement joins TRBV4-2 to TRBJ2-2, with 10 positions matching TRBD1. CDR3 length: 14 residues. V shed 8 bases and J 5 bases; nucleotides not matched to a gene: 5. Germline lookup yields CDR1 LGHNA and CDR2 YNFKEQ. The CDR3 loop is CASSDRGDTGELFF. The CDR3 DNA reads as TGTGCCAGCTCGGACAGGGGGGATACCGGGGAGCTGTTTTTT.

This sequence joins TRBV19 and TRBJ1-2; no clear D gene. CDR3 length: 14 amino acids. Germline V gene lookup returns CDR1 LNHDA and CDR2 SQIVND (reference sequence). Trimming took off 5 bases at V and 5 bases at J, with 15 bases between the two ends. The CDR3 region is CASSFTDLGYGYTF. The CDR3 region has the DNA TGTGCCAGTAGTTTTACAGACCTTGGGTATGGCTACACCTTC.

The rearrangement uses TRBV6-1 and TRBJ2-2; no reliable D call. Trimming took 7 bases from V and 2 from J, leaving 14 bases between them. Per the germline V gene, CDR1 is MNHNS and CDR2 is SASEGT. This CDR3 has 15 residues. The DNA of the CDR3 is TGTGCCAGCACCCCTTCCCTATCTAACACCGGGGAGCTGTTTTTT. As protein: CASTPSLSNTGELFF.

CDR3 nucleotide sequence: TGTGCCAGCAGCTGGACTAGCGGGGGCCTTCGGAATGAGCAGTTCTTC. It codes for CASSWTSGGLRNEQFF. This chain links TRBV7-3 with TRBJ2-1; 13 positions match TRBD2. V gave up 4 bases and J gave up 7 bases; unmatched junction bases: 7. The CDR3 has 16 amino acids. Germline V gene sequence: CDR1 SGHTA, CDR2 FQGTGA.